A single sample gave rise to the 6 T cell receptor beta chains below, sequenced in a study of CD8 T cells in ankylosing spondylitis. TCRdb re-called the 5' RACE reads through MiXCR, storing one row per CDR3 protein. The sample records under 150,000 distinct CDR3 sequences, roughly 8% being singletons. The source material was synovial fluid, either unsorted or a sorted T cell fraction (not recorded which). The receptors were sampled from a male donor with ankylosing spondylitis.

The sample holds many counts of this clonotype. V is TRBV5-4 and J is TRBJ1-4; 9 bases align to TRBD1. Germline CDR1 reads SGHNT; CDR2 reads YYREEE (reference sequence). This CDR3 contains 14 residues. V was pared by 4 bases and J by 6 bases, with 4 bases of the junction left unmatched. CDR3 protein: CASSRTGVDEKLFF. In DNA, the CDR3 is TGTGCCAGCAGCCGGACAGGGGTTGATGAAAAACTGTTTTTT.

This clonotype was seen ten or more times. This sequence joins TRBV20-1 and TRBJ1-2; the D is unclear. Trimming left V 1 base short and J 4 bases short, with 4 bases between. There are 11 residues in the CDR3. The germline V gene encodes CDR1 DFQATT and CDR2 SNEGSKA (reference sequence). The CDR3, as DNA: TGCAGTGCTAGAGTTACCTATGGCTACACCTTC. Its protein is CSARVTYGYTF.

V is TRBV2 and J is TRBJ1-1; D is unclear. The CDR3 is 13 amino acids. The V gene lost 5 bases and the J gene lost 8 bases, with 15 bases spanning the gap. Germline V lookup: CDR1 SNHLY, CDR2 FYNNEI. CDR3 in DNA: TGTGCCAGCAGTAGGCAGATGGGCGCCGAAGCTTTCTTT. This encodes CASSRQMGAEAFF.

The DNA of the CDR3 is TGTGCCAGCGGGGTCAGCGGGGCCGATGAAAAACTGTTTTTT. Residues: CASGVSGADEKLFF. The chain couples TRBV6-2 or TRBV6-3 to TRBJ1-4; maybe TRBD1 (5 bases). Trimming removed 8 bases from V and 6 bases from J, with 16 bases in between. Germline V gene lookup returns CDR1 MNHEY and CDR2 SVGEGT. The CDR3 consists of 14 residues.

Concerning this clonotype itself: A read error may account for a junction end that differs from germline. The genes are TRBV20-1 and TRBJ2-7; 7 nucleotides align to TRBD2. The CDR3 contains 13 residues. Germline values: CDR1 DFQATT, CDR2 SNEGSKA (reference sequence). CDR3 bases: TGCAATGCTAGCGAGGGAGGGCCCGACGAGCAGTACTTC. Its translation: CNASEGGPDEQYF.

The sample holds many counts of this clonotype. This sequence joins TRBV7-6 and TRBJ2-1; 10 bases agree with TRBD2. The junction had 8 bases not matched to a gene; V was cut back by 3 bases and J by 9 bases. CDR1 is SGHVS and CDR2 is FNYEAQ in the germline V gene. The CDR3 runs to 15 residues. CDR3 sequence reads: CASSFIAGGKFEQFF. The CDR3 nucleotides read TGTGCCAGCAGCTTTATAGCGGGGGGCAAATTTGAGCAGTTCTTC.